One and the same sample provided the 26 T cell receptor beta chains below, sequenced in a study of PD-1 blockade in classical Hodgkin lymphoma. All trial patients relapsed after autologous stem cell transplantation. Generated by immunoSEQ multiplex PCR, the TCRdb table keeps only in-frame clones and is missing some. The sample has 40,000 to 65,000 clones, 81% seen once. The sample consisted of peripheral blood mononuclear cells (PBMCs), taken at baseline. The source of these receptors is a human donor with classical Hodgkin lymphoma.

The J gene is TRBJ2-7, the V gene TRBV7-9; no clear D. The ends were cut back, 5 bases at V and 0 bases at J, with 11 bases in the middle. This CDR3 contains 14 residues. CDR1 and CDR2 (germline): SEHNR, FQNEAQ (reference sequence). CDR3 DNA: TGTGCCAGCAGCCCTTCGAGGAGCTCCTACGAGCAGTACTTC. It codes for CASSPSRSSYEQYF.

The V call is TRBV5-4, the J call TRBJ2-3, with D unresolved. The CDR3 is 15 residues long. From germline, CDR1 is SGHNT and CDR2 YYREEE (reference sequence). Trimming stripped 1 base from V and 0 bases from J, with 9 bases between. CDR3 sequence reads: CASSLFGASTDTQYF. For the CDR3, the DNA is TGTGCCAGCAGCTTGTTCGGAGCGAGCACAGATACGCAGTATTTT.

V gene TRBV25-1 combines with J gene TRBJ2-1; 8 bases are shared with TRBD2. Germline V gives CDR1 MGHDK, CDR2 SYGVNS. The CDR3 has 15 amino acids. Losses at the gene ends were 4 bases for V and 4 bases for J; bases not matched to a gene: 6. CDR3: CASSGGLAAYNEQFF. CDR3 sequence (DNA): TGTGCCAGCAGTGGCGGACTAGCAGCATACAATGAGCAGTTCTTC.

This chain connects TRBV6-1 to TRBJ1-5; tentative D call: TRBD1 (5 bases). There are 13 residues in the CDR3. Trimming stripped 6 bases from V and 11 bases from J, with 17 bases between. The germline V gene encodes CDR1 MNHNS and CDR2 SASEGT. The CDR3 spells CASSPGRPTAQHF. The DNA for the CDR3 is TGTGCCAGCAGCCCGGGACGGCCCACGGCCCAGCATTTT.

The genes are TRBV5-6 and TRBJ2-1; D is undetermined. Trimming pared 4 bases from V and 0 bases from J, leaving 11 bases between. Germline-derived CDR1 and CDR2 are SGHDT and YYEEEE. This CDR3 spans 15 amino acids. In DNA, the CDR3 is TGTGCCAGCAGCCCAATCCTAAGCTCCTACAATGAGCAGTTCTTC. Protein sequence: CASSPILSSYNEQFF.

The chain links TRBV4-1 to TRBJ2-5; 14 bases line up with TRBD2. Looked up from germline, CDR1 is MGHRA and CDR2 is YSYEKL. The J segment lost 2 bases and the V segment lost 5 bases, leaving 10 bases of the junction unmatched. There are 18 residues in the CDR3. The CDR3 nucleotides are TGCGCCAGCAGCACCCCGGGACTAGCGGGAGCGGTACAAGAGACCCAGTACTTC. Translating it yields CASSTPGLAGAVQETQYF.

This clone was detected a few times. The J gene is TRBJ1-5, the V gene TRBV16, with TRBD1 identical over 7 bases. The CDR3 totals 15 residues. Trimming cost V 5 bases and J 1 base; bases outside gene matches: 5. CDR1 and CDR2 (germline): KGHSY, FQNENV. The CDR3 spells CASSSQGGSNQPQHF. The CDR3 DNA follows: TGTGCCAGCAGCTCTCAGGGGGGAAGCAATCAGCCCCAGCATTTT.

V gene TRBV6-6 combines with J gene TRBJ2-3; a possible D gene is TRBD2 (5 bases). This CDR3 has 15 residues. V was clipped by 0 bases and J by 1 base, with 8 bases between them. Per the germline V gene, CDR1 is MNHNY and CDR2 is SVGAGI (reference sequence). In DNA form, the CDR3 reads TGTGCCAGCAGTTACTCGGGTAGCGGCACAGATACGCAGTATTTT. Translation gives CASSYSGSGTDTQYF.

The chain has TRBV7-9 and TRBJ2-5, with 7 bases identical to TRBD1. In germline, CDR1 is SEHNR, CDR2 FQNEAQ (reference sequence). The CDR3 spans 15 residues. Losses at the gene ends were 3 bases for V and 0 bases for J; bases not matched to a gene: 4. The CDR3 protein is CASSFMDRYQETQYF. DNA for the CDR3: TGTGCCAGCAGCTTCATGGACAGGTACCAAGAGACCCAGTACTTC.

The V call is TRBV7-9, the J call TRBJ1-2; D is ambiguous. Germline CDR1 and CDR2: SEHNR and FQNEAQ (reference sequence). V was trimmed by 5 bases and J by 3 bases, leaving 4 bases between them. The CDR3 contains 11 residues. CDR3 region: CASSLDYGYTF. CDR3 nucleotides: TGTGCCAGCAGCCTGGACTATGGCTACACCTTC.

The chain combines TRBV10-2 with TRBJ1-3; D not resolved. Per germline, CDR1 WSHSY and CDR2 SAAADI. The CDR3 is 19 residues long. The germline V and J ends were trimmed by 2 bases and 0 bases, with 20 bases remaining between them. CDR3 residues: CASSESSPYGPFSGNTIYF. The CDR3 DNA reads TGCGCCAGCAGTGAGAGTTCCCCTTACGGACCGTTCTCTGGAAACACCATATATTTT.

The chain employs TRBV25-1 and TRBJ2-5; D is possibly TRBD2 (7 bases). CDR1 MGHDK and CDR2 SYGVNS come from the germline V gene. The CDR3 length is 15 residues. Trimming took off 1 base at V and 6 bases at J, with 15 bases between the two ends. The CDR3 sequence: CASSESRRGGQTQYF. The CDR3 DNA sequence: TGTGCCAGCAGTGAATCCCGCAGGGGAGGGCAGACCCAGTACTTC.

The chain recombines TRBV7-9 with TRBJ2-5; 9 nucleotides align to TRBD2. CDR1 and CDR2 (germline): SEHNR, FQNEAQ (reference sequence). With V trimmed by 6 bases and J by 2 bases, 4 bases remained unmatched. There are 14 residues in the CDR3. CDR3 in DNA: TGTGCCAGCAGTAGGACTAGCGAACAAGAGACCCAGTACTTC. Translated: CASSRTSEQETQYF. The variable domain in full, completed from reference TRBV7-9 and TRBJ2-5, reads DTGVSQNPRHKITKRGQNVTFRCDPISEHNRLYWYRQTLGQGPEFLTYFQNEAQLEKSRLLSDRFSAERPKGSFSTLEIQRTEQGDSAMYLCASSRTSEQETQYFGPGTRLLVL.

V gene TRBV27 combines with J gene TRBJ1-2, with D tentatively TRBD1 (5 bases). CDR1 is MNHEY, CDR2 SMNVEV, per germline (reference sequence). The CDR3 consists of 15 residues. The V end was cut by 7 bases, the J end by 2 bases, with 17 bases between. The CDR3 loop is CASTFRRDSNYGYTF. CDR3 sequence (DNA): TGTGCCAGCACCTTTCGCCGGGACTCAAACTATGGCTACACCTTC.

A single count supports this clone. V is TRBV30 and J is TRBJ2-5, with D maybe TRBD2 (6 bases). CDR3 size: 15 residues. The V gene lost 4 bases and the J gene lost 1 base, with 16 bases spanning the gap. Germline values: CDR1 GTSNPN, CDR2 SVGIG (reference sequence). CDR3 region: CAWTPTSRLQETQYF. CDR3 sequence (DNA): TGTGCCTGGACTCCCACTAGCCGCCTCCAAGAGACCCAGTACTTC.

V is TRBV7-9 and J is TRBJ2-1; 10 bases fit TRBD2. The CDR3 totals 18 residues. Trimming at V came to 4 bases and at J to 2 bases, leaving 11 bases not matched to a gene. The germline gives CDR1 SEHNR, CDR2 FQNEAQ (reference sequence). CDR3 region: CASSSPPETSGPYNEQFF. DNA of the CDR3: TGTGCCAGCAGCTCGCCCCCTGAGACTAGCGGGCCCTACAATGAGCAGTTCTTC. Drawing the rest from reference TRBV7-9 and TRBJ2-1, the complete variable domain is DTGVSQNPRHKITKRGQNVTFRCDPISEHNRLYWYRQTLGQGPEFLTYFQNEAQLEKSRLLSDRFSAERPKGSFSTLEIQRTEQGDSAMYLCASSSPPETSGPYNEQFFGPGTRLTVL.

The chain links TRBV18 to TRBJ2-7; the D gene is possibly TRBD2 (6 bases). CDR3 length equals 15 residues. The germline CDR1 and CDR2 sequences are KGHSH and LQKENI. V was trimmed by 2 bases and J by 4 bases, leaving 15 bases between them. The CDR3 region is CASSPAAGGEYEQYF. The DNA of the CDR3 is TGTGCCAGCTCACCAGCAGCGGGCGGGGAATACGAGCAGTACTTC.

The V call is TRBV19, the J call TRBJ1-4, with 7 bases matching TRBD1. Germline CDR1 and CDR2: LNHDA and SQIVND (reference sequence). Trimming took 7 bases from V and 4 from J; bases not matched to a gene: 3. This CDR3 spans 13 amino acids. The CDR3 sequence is CASTDRRNEKLFF. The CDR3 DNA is TGTGCCAGTACGGACAGGCGTAATGAAAAACTGTTTTTT.

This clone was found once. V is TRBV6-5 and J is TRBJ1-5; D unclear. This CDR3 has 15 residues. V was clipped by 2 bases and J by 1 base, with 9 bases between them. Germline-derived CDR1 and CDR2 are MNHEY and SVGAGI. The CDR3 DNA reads TGTGCCAGCAGTTACACGTCGGACAGCAATCAGCCCCAGCATTTT. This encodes CASSYTSDSNQPQHF.

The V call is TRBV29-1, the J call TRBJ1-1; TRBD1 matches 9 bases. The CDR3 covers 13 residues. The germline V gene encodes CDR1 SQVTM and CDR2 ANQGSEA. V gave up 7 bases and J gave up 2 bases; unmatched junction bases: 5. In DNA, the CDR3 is TGCAGCGCGAACAGGGGGCGTAACACTGAAGCTTTCTTT. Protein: CSANRGRNTEAFF.

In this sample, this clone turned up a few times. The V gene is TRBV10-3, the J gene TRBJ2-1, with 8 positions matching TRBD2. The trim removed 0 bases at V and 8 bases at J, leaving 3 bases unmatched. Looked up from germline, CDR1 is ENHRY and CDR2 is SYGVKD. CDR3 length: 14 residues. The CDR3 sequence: CAISESDGRDEQFF. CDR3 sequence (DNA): TGTGCCATCAGTGAGTCTGACGGGAGGGATGAGCAGTTCTTC.

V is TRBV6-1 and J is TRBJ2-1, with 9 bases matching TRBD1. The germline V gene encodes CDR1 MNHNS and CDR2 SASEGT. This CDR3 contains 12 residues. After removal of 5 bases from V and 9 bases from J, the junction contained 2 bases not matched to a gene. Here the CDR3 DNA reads TGTGCCAGCAGTTTACAGGGGGCTGAGCAGTTCTTC. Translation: CASSLQGAEQFF.

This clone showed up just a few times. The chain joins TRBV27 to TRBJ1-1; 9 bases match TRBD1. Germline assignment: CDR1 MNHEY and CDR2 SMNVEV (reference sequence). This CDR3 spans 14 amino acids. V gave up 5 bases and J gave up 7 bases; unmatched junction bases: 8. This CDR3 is CASSGQTGGFEAFF. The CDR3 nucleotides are TGTGCCAGCAGTGGACAGACAGGGGGTTTTGAAGCTTTCTTT.

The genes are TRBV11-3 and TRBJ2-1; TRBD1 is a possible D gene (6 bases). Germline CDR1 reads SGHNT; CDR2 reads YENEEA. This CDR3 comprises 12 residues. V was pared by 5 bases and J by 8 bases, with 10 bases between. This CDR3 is CASSATGYEQFF. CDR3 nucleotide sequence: TGTGCCAGCAGCGCCACAGGGTATGAGCAGTTCTTC.

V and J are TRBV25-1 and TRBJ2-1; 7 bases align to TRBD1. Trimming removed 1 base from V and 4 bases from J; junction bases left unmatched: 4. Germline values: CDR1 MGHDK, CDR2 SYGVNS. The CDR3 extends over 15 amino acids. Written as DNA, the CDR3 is TGTGCCAGCAGTGAATTGTGGACAGGTTACAATGAGCAGTTCTTC. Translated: CASSELWTGYNEQFF.

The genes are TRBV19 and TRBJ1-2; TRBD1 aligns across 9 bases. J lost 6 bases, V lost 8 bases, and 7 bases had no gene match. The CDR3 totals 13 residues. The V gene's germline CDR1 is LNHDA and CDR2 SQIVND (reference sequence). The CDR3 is CASVGDRVHGYTF. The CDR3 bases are TGTGCCAGTGTAGGGGACAGGGTCCATGGCTACACCTTC.